This T cell receptor (beta chain) was profiled in a study of shared clonotypes between healthy human individuals. Study-wide results and limits: Depth was large, yet rarefaction showed that sorted-subset sequencing was incomplete. Against clonotypes common to all four donors, non-shared ones had lower generation probabilities.

On this clone: Its specificity is not known.

This CDR3 contains 16 residues. From germline, CDR1 is SNHLY and CDR2 FYNNEI. V was shortened by 7 bases and J by 2 bases, with 18 bases between the two germline ends. The authors ran the assay at deep level. Evenly divided among several immunoSEQ plates was the genomic DNA of each subset. TCRdb's table, derived via immunoSEQ multiplex PCR, lists solely in-frame clones and lacks some. The sample has about 380,000 clones, roughly 96% seen once. The rearrangement links TRBV2 to TRBJ1-5; a possible D gene is TRBD1 (6 bases). The receptor was isolated from a man under 40 in good health. What was sequenced was memory CD8+ T cells sorted from blood. Specified subset: CD45RO+ cells pooled with CCR7-negative TemRA cells. The CDR3 spells CASTIGGRGRNQPQHF. The CDR3 DNA follows: TGTGCCAGCACCATAGGGGGAAGGGGACGCAATCAGCCCCAGCATTTT.